This T cell receptor (beta chain) was identified during a study of Graves' ophthalmopathy and Graves' hyperthyroidism. Whole-study results and caveats: A majority of expanded thyroid clonotypes exceeding 0.001 frequency were likewise present in blood.

TCR beta CDR3 amplification used RNA transcripts. The first-round RT-PCR employed HTBI primers together with the Qiagen OneStep RT-PCR kit. A multiplex PCR was then performed as the second round. TCRdb used MiXCR to reprocess the multiplex PCR reads, holding one entry per CDR3 protein. The sample lists around 520,000 distinct CDR3 sequences, under 45% seen once, with 3.5% to 5% in the top ten. About this clonotype: The antigen is not known.

Each hyperthyroidism patient was newly diagnosed, with under 2 months' duration, and aged 18 to 65. This sequence was found in an adult man with Graves' hyperthyroidism. Sequences were obtained from peripheral blood or thyroid tissue (not recorded which).

This CDR3 reads CASSGTGTGEGYQETQYF. The CDR3, as DNA: TGTGCCAGCAGCGGCACCGGGACAGGGGAAGGGTACCAAGAGACCCAGTACTTC. The chain carries TRBV7-9 and TRBJ2-5; TRBD1 matches 10 bases. Germline-derived CDR1 and CDR2 are SEHNR and FQNEAQ (reference sequence). The CDR3 has 18 amino acids. Germline trimming cut 5 bases from V and 0 bases from J; bases unmatched to any gene: 12.